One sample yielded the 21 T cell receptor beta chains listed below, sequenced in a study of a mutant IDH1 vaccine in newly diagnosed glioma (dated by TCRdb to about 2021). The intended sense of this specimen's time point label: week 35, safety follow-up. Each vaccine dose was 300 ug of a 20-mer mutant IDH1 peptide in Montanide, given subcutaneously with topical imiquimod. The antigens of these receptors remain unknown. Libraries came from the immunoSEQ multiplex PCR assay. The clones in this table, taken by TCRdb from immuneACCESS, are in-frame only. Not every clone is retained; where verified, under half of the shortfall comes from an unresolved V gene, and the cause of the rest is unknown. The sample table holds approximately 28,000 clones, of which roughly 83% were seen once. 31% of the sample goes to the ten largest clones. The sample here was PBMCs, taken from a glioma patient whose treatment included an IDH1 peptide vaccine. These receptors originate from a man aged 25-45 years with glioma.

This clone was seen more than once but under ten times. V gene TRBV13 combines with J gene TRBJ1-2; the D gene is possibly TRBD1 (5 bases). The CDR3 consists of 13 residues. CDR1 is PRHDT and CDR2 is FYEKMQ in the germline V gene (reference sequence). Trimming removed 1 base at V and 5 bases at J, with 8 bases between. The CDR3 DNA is TGTGCCAGCAGCTTAGCAGGGAGGTATGGCTACACCTTC. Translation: CASSLAGRYGYTF.

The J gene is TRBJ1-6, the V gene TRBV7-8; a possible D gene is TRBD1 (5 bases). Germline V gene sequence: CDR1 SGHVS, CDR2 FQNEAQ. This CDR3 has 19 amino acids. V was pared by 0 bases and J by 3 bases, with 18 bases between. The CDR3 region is CASSLARGTMVDYNSPLHF. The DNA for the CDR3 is TGTGCCAGCAGCTTAGCGCGAGGGACCATGGTCGACTATAATTCACCCCTCCACTTT.

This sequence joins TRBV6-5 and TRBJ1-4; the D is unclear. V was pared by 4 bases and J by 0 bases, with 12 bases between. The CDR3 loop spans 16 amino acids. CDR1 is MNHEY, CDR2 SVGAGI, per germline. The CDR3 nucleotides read TGTGCCAGCAGTTCCGGTTTCACCGCAACTAATGAAAAACTGTTTTTT. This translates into CASSSGFTATNEKLFF.

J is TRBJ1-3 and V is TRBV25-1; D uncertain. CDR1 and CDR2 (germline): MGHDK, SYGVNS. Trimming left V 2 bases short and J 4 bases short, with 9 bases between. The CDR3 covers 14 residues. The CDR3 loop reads CASSEHRYGNTIYF. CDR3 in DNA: TGTGCCAGCAGTGAACACCGATACGGAAACACCATATATTTT.

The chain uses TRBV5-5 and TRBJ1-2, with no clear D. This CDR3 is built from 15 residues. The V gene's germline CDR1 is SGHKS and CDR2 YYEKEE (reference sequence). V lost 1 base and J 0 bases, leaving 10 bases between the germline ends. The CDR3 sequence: CASSLIAGANYGYTF. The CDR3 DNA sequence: TGTGCCAGCAGCTTGATCGCTGGCGCTAACTATGGCTACACCTTC.

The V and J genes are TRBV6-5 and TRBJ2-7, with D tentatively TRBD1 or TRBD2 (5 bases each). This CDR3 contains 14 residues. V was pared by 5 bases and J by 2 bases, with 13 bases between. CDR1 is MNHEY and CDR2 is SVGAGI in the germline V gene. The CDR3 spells CASSTGTQTYEQYF. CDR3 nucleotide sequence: TGTGCCAGCAGTACCGGGACGCAGACCTACGAGCAGTACTTC.

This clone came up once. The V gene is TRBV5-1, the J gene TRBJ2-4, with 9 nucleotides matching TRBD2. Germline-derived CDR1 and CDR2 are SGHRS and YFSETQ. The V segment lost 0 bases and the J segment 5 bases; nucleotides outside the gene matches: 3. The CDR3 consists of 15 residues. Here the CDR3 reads CASSLVVAGENIQYF. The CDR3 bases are TGCGCCAGCAGCTTGGTAGTAGCGGGGGAAAACATTCAGTACTTC.

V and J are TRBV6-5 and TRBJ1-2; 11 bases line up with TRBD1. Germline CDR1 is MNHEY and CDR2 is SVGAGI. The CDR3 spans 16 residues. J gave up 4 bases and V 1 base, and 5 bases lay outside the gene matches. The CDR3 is CASSYLRTGGGYGYTF. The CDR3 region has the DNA TGTGCCAGCAGTTACTTACGGACAGGGGGCGGCTATGGCTACACCTTC.

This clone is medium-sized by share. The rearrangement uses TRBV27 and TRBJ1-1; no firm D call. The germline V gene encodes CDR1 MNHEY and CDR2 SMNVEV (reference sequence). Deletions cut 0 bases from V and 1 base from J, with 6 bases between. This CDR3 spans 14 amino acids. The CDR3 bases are TGTGCCAGCAGTTTATCCACTACGAACACTGAAGCTTTCTTT. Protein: CASSLSTTNTEAFF.

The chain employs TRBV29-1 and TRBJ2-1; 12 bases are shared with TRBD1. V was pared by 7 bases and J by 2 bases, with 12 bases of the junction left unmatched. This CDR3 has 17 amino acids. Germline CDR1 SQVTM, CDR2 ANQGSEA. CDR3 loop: CSAPGTGGEPAYNEQFF. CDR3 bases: TGCAGCGCCCCCGGGACAGGGGGCGAGCCAGCCTACAATGAGCAGTTCTTC.

The CDR3 DNA follows: TGTGCCAGCAGCTTTTTTCGACAGGAGTTCTACGAGCAGTACTTC. It specifies CASSFFRQEFYEQYF. The rearrangement links TRBV5-6 to TRBJ2-7; possible D gene TRBD1, 6 bases. The CDR3 is made up of 15 amino acids. The germline gives CDR1 SGHDT, CDR2 YYEEEE. Trimming shortened V by 2 bases and J by 3 bases, and 15 bases separated the two germline ends.

In DNA form, the CDR3 reads TGTGCCTGGAGTGTACGTGGACTAGCGGGAAGTTACGAGCAGTACTTC. Its protein product is CAWSVRGLAGSYEQYF. This sequence joins TRBV30 and TRBJ2-7, with TRBD2 matching over 12 bases. Germline CDR1 is GTSNPN and CDR2 is SVGIG (reference sequence). J lost 4 bases, V lost 0 bases, and 7 bases had no gene match. The CDR3 loop spans 16 amino acids. The entire variable domain, with the rest obtained from reference TRBV30 and TRBJ2-7, is as follows: SQTIHQWPATLVQPVGSPLSLECTVEGTSNPNLYWYRQAAGRGLQLLFYSVGIGQISSEVPQNLSASRPQDRQFILSSKKLLLSDSGFYLCAWSVRGLAGSYEQYFGPGTRLTVT.

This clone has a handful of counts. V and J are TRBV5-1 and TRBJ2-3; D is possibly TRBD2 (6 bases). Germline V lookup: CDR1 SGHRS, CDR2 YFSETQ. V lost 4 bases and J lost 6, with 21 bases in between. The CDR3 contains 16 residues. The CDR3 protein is CASSKGPTRVVDTQYF. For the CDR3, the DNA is TGCGCCAGCAGCAAAGGCCCGACTAGAGTCGTGGATACGCAGTATTTT.

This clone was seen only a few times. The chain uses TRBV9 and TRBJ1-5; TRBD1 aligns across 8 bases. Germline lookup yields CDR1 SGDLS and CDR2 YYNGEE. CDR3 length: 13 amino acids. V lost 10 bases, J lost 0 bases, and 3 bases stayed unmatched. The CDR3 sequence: CASGQDSNQPQHF. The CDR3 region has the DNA TGTGCCTCGGGACAGGATAGCAATCAGCCCCAGCATTTT. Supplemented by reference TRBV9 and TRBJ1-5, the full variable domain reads DSGVTQTPKHLITATGQRVTLRCSPRSGDLSVYWYQQSLDQGLQFLIQYYNGEERAKGNILERFSAQQFPDLHSELNLSSLELGDSALYFCASGQDSNQPQHFGDGTRLSIL.

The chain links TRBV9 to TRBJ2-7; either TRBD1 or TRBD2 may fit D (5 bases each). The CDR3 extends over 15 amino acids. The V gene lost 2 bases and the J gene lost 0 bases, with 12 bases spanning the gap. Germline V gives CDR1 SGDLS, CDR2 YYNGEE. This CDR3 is CASSVGTGSSYEQYF. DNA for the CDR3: TGTGCCAGCAGCGTTGGGACGGGAAGCTCCTACGAGCAGTACTTC.

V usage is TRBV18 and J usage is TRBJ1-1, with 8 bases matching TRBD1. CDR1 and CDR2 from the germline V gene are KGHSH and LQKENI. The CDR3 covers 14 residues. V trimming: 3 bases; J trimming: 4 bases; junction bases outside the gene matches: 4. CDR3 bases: TGTGCCAGCTCACCCCGGACAGGGTCCACTGAAGCTTTCTTT. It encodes CASSPRTGSTEAFF. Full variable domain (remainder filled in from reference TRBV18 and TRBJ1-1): NAGVMQNPRHLVRRRGQEARLRCSPMKGHSHVYWYRQLPEEGLKFMVYLQKENIIDESGMPKERFSAEFPKEGPSILRIQQVVRGDSAAYFCASSPRTGSTEAFFGQGTRLTVV.

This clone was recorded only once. In nucleotides, the CDR3 is TGTGCCAGCAGTGGCGGAGCGGGAGGTGGGACCGGGGAGCTGTTTTTT. Its translation: CASSGGAGGGTGELFF. The chain combines TRBV2 with TRBJ2-2; 9 bases fit TRBD2. V shed 4 bases, J shed 5 bases, and the junction held 8 bases outside the gene matches. CDR1 and CDR2 (germline): SNHLY, FYNNEI. This CDR3 is 16 amino acids long.

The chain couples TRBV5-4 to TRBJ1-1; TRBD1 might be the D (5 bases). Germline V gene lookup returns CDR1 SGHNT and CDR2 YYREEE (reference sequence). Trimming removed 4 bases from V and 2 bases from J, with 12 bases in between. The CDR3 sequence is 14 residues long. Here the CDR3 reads CASSPFRGNTEAFF. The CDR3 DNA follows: TGTGCCAGCAGCCCTTTTAGGGGAAACACTGAAGCTTTCTTT.

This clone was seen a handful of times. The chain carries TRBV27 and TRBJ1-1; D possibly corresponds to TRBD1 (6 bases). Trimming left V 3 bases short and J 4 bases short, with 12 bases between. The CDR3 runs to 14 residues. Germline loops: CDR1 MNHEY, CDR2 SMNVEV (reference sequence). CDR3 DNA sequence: TGTGCCAGCAGTTTTTGGGGGGCTGCCACTGAAGCTTTCTTT. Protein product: CASSFWGAATEAFF.

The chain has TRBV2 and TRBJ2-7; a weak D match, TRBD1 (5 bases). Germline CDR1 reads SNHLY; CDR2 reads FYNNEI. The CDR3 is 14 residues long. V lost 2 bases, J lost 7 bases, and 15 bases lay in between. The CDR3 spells CASSETRRVGEQYF. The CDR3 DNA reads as TGTGCCAGCAGTGAAACGCGCAGGGTTGGAGAGCAGTACTTC.

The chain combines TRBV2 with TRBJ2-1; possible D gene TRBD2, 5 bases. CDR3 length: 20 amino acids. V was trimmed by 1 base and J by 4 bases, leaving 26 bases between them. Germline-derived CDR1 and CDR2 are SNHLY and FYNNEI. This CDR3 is CASSEGNPASRRSRYNEQFF. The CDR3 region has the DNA TGTGCCAGCAGTGAAGGTAACCCAGCTAGCAGACGAAGCCGATACAATGAGCAGTTCTTC. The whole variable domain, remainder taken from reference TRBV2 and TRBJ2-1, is EPEVTQTPSHQVTQMGQEVILRCVPISNHLYFYWYRQILGQKVEFLVSFYNNEISEKSEIFDDQFSVERPDGSNFTLKIRSTKLEDSAMYFCASSEGNPASRRSRYNEQFFGPGTRLTVL.